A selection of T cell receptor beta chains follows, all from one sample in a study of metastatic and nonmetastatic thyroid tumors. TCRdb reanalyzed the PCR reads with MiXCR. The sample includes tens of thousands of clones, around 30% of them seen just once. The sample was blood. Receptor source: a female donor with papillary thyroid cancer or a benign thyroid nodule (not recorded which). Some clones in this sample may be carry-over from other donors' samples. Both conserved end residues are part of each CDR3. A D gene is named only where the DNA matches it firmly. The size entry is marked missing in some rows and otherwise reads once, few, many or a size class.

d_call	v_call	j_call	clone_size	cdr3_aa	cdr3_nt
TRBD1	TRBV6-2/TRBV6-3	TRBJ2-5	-	CAGRTGRETQYF	TGTGCCGGCCGGACAGGGCGAGAGACCCAGTACTTC
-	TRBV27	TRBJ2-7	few	CASSLGRGATYEQYF	TGTGCCAGCAGTTTAGGACGGGGAGCGACCTACGAGCAGTACTTC
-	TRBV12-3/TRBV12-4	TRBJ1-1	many	CASSLDTEAFF	TGTGCCAGCAGTTTGGACACTGAAGCTTTCTTT
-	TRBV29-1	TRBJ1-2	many	CSTTLGDGYTF	TGCAGCACGACGTTGGGAGATGGCTACACCTTC
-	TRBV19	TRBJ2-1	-	CAPTRRLFYNERFF	TGTGCCCCCACGAGGCGACTATTCTACAATGAGCGGTTCTTC
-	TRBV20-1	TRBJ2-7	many	CSARERDYEQYF	TGCAGTGCTAGAGAGAGGGATTACGAGCAGTACTTC
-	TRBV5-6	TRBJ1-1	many	CASSAGVYTEAFF	TGTGCCAGCAGCGCGGGTGTGTACACTGAAGCTTTCTTT
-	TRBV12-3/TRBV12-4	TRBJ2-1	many	CASSPPSYNEQFF	TGTGCCAGCAGCCCTCCTTCCTACAATGAGCAGTTCTTC
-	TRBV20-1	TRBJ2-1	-	CSGYAENEQFF	TGCAGTGGTTATGCGGAGAATGAGCAGTTCTTC
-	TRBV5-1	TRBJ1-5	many	CASSLKWKGGQPQHF	TGCGCCAGCAGCTTGAAATGGAAGGGAGGTCAGCCCCAGCATTTT
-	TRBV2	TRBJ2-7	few	CASGGADYEQYF	TGTGCCAGCGGGGGGGCGGACTACGAGCAGTACTTC
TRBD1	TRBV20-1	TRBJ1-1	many	CSATTGVTEAFF	TGCAGTGCCACTACAGGGGTAACTGAAGCTTTCTTT
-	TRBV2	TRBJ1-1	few	CASSTGFGAFF	TGTGCCAGCAGTACAGGGTTTGGAGCTTTCTTT
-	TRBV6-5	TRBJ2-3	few	CASSYGDTQYF	TGTGCCAGCAGTTACGGAGATACGCAGTATTTT
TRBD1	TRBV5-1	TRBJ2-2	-	CASSSGQVTGELFF	TGCGCCAGCAGCTCGGGACAGGTCACCGGGGAGCTGTTTTTT
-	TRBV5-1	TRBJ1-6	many	CASSSDGNNSPLHF	TGCGCCAGCAGCTCCGACGGCAATAATTCACCCCTCCACTTT
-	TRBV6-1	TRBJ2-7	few	CASSAPWGSYEQYF	TGTGCCAGCTCAGCGCCATGGGGGTCCTACGAGCAGTACTTC
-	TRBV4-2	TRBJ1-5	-	CASSQDRGQPQHF	TGTGCCAGCAGCCAAGATAGAGGGCAGCCCCAGCATTTT
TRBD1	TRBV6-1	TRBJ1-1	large	CASPRDRVRPEAFF	TGTGCCAGCCCCCGGGACAGGGTGAGGCCTGAAGCTTTCTTT
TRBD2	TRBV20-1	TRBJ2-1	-	CSATRGGGGSYNEQFF	TGCAGTGCAACCCGCGGTGGGGGGGGATCCTACAACGAGCAGTTCTTC
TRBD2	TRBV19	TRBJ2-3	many	CASTTSGSRSDTQYF	TGTGCCAGTACCACTAGCGGGAGTAGGTCGGATACGCAGTATTTT
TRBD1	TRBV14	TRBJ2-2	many	CASSHYFSRGRNTGELFF	TGTGCCAGCAGCCATTACTTTTCGAGGGGGCGTAACACCGGGGAGCTGTTTTTT
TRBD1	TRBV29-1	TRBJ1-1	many	CSVESGTANTEAFF	TGCAGCGTTGAATCCGGGACAGCGAACACTGAAGCTTTCTTT
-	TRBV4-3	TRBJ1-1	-	CASSHLSVGTEAFF	TGCGCCAGCAGCCATCTCAGTGTAGGCACTGAAGCTTTCTTT
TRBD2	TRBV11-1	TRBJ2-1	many	CASTTERGRSYNEQFF	TGTGCCAGCACCACAGAGCGGGGACGCTCCTACAATGAGCAGTTCTTC
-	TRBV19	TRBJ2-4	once	CASSLKYTQYF	TGTGCCAGTAGTCTGAAATACACTCAGTACTTC
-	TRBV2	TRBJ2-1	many	CASRSGMTYNEQFF	TGTGCCAGCAGAAGCGGCATGACCTACAATGAGCAGTTCTTC
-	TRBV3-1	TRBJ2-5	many	CASSPDGGQETQYF	TGTGCCAGCAGCCCCGACGGGGGACAAGAGACCCAGTACTTC
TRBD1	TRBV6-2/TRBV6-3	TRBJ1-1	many	CASSLSGGAGEAFF	TGTGCCAGCAGTCTTTCAGGGGGCGCGGGTGAAGCTTTCTTT
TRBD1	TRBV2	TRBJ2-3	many	CASTQGASSTDTQYF	TGTGCCAGCACGCAGGGGGCCTCTAGCACAGATACGCAGTATTTT
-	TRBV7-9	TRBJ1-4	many	CASSLVGTNEKLFF	TGTGCCAGCAGCTTGGTGGGAACTAATGAAAAACTGTTTTTT
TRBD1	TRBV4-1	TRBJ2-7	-	CASSLSLGQGAYEQYF	TGCGCCAGCAGCCTTAGCCTGGGACAGGGGGCGTACGAGCAGTACTTC
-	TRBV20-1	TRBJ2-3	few	CSALGRGTDTQYF	TGCAGCGCTCTAGGGCGGGGCACAGATACGCAGTATTTT
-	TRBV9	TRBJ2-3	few	CASSTGARGFADTQYF	TGTGCCAGCAGCACGGGGGCGCGGGGATTCGCAGATACGCAGTATTTT
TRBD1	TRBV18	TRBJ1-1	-	CASSPGQGRGEAFF	TGTGCCAGCTCACCGGGACAGGGCCGGGGTGAAGCTTTCTTT
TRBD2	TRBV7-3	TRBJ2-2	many	CASSRRALAGLHNTGELFF	TGTGCCAGCAGCCGGCGGGCACTAGCGGGATTACACAACACCGGGGAGCTGTTTTTT
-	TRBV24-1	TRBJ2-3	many	CATSDRTGEGDTQYF	TGTGCCACCAGTGACCGAACCGGAGAGGGAGATACGCAGTATTTT
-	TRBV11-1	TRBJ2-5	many	CASSSPRGLAETQYF	TGTGCCAGCAGCTCTCCCCGTGGGCTGGCAGAGACCCAGTACTTC
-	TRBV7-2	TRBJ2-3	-	CASSTYLETDTQYF	TGTGCCAGCAGCACCTACTTGGAGACAGATACGCAGTATTTT
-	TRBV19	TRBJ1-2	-	CASSRRRDTLMDDYTF	TGTGCAAGTAGTAGAAGAAGGGACACCCTCATGGATGACTACACCTTC
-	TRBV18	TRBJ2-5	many	CASSPLSQTQYF	TGTGCCAGCTCACCACTATCCCAGACCCAGTACTTC
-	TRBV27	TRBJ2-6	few	CASSSNRHLAGANVLTF	TGTGCCAGCAGTTCTAACCGCCATCTGGCGGGGGCCAACGTCCTGACTTTC
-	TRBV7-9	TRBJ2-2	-	CASSAYTSAGELFF	TGTGCCAGCAGCGCCTACACTAGTGCCGGGGAGCTGTTTTTT
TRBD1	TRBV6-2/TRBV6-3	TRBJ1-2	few	CASSSGTANYGYTF	TGTGCCAGCAGTTCGGGGACAGCTAACTATGGCTACACCTTC
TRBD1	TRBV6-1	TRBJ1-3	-	CASRKQGGNTIYF	TGTGCCAGCAGAAAACAGGGGGGGAACACCATATATTTT
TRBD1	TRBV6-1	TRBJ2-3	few	CASSEGTGGAYTQYF	TGTGCCAGCAGTGAGGGGACAGGCGGCGCATATACGCAGTATTTT
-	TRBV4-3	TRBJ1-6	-	CASCRGKENSPLHF	TGCGCCAGCTGCCGCGGAAAGGAGAATTCACCCCTCCACTTT
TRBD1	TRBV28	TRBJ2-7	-	CGAGQGPLEQYF	TGTGGTGCGGGACAGGGGCCCCTCGAGCAGTACTTC
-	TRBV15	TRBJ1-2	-	CATSRDRPGEGGYTF	TGTGCCACCAGCAGAGATCGGCCTGGCGAGGGGGGCTACACCTTC
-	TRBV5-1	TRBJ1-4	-	CASRATVGSRNEKLFF	TGCGCCAGCCGCGCGACTGTGGGCAGTCGTAATGAAAAACTGTTTTTT
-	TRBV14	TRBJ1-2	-	CASSPLDRNGYTF	TGTGCCAGCAGCCCCTTGGACAGAAACGGCTACACCTTC
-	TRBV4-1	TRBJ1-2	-	CASSQDGWASPRGYTF	TGCGCCAGCAGCCAAGATGGGTGGGCCAGTCCTCGGGGCTACACCTTC
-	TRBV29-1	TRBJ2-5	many	CSVGGYRVGTAETQYF	TGCAGCGTTGGGGGGTACAGGGTGGGGACCGCAGAGACCCAGTACTTC
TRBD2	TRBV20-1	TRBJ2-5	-	CSATPGLAGGPRETQYF	TGCAGTGCGACTCCGGGACTAGCGGGAGGGCCTCGGGAGACCCAGTACTTC
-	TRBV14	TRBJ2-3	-	CAISQGWTCGTDTQYF	TGTGCCATCAGCCAAGGATGGACTTGCGGTACAGATACGCAGTATTTT
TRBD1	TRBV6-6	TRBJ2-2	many	CASRTFLRDREYSTGELFF	TGTGCCAGCAGAACATTTCTTCGGGACAGGGAATATAGCACCGGGGAGCTGTTTTTT